This is a list of T cell receptor beta chains from one sample in a study of long-term antiretroviral therapy in people with HIV. Using immunoSEQ multiplex PCR, the repertoire was profiled, and TCRdb retains in-frame clones only, with some absent. Among 15,000 to 25,000 clones listed, about 91% were seen once. Sequencing used unsorted PBMCs, obtained 2.1 years after starting antiretroviral therapy. The receptors derive from a man between 18 and 29 years old with HIV. CDR3s include the opening cysteine and the closing phenylalanine or tryptophan.

CDR3aa: CASSRDRGISWGQYF
j_gene: TRBJ2-3
v_gene: TRBV4-3

CDR3aa: CSVEVVGKLFF
j_gene: TRBJ1-4
v_gene: TRBV29-1

CDR3aa: CASSYPPEAFF
j_gene: TRBJ1-1
v_gene: TRBV6-6

CDR3aa: CASSRTTSNSPLHF
j_gene: TRBJ1-6
v_gene: TRBV21-1

CDR3aa: CATSTSGGGQPQHF
j_gene: TRBJ1-5
v_gene: TRBV15

CDR3aa: CASIPGTGARDQPQHF
j_gene: TRBJ1-5
v_gene: TRBV19

CDR3aa: CASSQNLNTEAFF
j_gene: TRBJ1-1
v_gene: TRBV7-9

CDR3aa: CAISDPRLLLSSYEQYF
j_gene: TRBJ2-7
v_gene: TRBV10-3

CDR3aa: CASGSLSSTDTQYF
j_gene: TRBJ2-3
v_gene: TRBV4-1

CDR3aa: CASSQGQGVVPQHF
j_gene: TRBJ1-5
v_gene: TRBV4-1

CDR3aa: CASSHTGTGDEQYF
j_gene: TRBJ2-7
v_gene: TRBV19

CDR3aa: CSVEGVADTEAFF
j_gene: TRBJ1-1
v_gene: TRBV29-1

CDR3aa: CASSPGTVRVGGYTF
j_gene: TRBJ1-2
v_gene: TRBV19

CDR3aa: CASSQLTSNQPQHF
j_gene: TRBJ1-5
v_gene: TRBV4-1

CDR3aa: CASSRKGLNTEAFF
j_gene: TRBJ1-1
v_gene: TRBV5-1

CDR3aa: CASSLTGNEQFF
j_gene: TRBJ2-1
v_gene: TRBV7-9

CDR3aa: CASSLAQGLGEKLFF
j_gene: TRBJ1-4
v_gene: TRBV7-9

CDR3aa: CASSIGQGPNTGELFF
j_gene: TRBJ2-2
v_gene: TRBV19

CDR3aa: CASSEGGDGAYEQYF
j_gene: TRBJ2-7
v_gene: TRBV6-1

CDR3aa: CASSPKDSNQPQHF
j_gene: TRBJ1-5
v_gene: TRBV18

CDR3aa: CASATGPSSLYEQYF
j_gene: TRBJ2-7
v_gene: TRBV7-9

CDR3aa: CASSRGGVVVAGDEQFF
j_gene: TRBJ2-1
v_gene: TRBV4-1

CDR3aa: CASCRWSAGTEAFF
j_gene: TRBJ1-1
v_gene: TRBV19

CDR3aa: CASSLQGAQPQHF
j_gene: TRBJ1-5
v_gene: TRBV6-1

CDR3aa: CASSDTFSEAFF
j_gene: TRBJ1-1
v_gene: TRBV2

CDR3aa: CASSESGNTIYF
j_gene: TRBJ1-3
v_gene: TRBV2

CDR3aa: CARKSQGGYGYTF
j_gene: TRBJ1-2
v_gene: TRBV2

CDR3aa: CASSHLGSSSYEQYF
j_gene: TRBJ2-7
v_gene: TRBV9

CDR3aa: CASSPGTDTGELFF
j_gene: TRBJ2-2
v_gene: TRBV18

CDR3aa: CASSQRSGGAGTGELFF
j_gene: TRBJ2-2
v_gene: TRBV4-3

CDR3aa: CAWSVQSGTYEQYF
j_gene: TRBJ2-7
v_gene: TRBV30

CDR3aa: CAKIYGYTF
j_gene: TRBJ1-2
v_gene: TRBV21-1

CDR3aa: CASSLTRGLGYTF
j_gene: TRBJ1-2
v_gene: TRBV11-2